This TCR beta chain was captured in a study of blood T cell repertoires in COVID-19. The assay was immunoSEQ multiplex PCR, and TCRdb's table has in-frame clones only and misses some. This sample yields 300,000 to 350,000 clones, of which around 85% are seen a single time; roughly 2.3% belongs to the top ten. This CDR3 is 13 amino acids long. V lost 1 base and J 3 bases, leaving 7 bases between the germline ends. Germline CDR1 PRHDT, CDR2 FYEKMQ (reference sequence). This clone was seen only once. The chain combines TRBV13 with TRBJ2-7, with D hard to call. The clonotype was recovered from a man in his thirties or forties who had recovered from COVID-19. What was sequenced was PBMCs or T cells enriched from blood (not recorded which). The chain's CDR3 is CASSLDRDYEQYF. CDR3 sequence (DNA): TGTGCCAGCAGCTTAGACAGAGACTACGAGCAGTACTTC.